These 21 T cell receptor beta chains were all obtained from the same sample, sequenced in a study of blood T cell repertoires in COVID-19. Data came from immunoSEQ multiplex PCR; TCRdb stores just in-frame clones and leaves some out. This table has roughly 410,000 clones, about 91% appearing once. Input material: peripheral blood. Receptors originate from a woman aged 40 to 50 with COVID-19, enrolled during active disease.

The chain uses TRBV13 and TRBJ2-1; the D is unclear. V lost 1 base and J lost 8, with 18 bases in between. From germline, CDR1 is PRHDT and CDR2 FYEKMQ (reference sequence). CDR3 length: 16 amino acids. CDR3 region: CASSLAVLIEADEQFF. DNA of the CDR3: TGTGCCAGCAGCTTAGCGGTTCTCATAGAGGCTGATGAGCAGTTCTTC.

The chain combines TRBV15 with TRBJ1-1; TRBD1 aligns across 8 bases. The CDR3 totals 18 residues. Germline V CDR1 and CDR2: LNHNV, YYDKDF (reference sequence). The ends lost 1 base at V and 5 bases at J; junction bases unmatched: 15. In DNA, the CDR3 is TGTGCCACCAGCAGAGCTAACTTCAGGGGGCGCGATTTAACTGAAGCTTTCTTT. It specifies CATSRANFRGRDLTEAFF.

The V and J genes are TRBV30 and TRBJ1-4; 7 bases line up with TRBD1. The CDR3 runs to 15 residues. The V segment lost 3 bases and the J segment 7 bases; nucleotides outside the gene matches: 11. Germline V gives CDR1 GTSNPN, CDR2 SVGIG (reference sequence). As DNA, the CDR3 is TGTGCCTGGAGGCTAGGGGGCGCATCCGGTGAAAAACTGTTTTTT. Its translation is CAWRLGGASGEKLFF.

The DNA for the CDR3 is TGTGCCACCAGCAGACGCTTGAGACAGACCACCTACGAGCAGTACTTC. Translating gives CATSRRLRQTTYEQYF. The chain recombines TRBV15 with TRBJ2-7; tentatively, D is TRBD1 (5 bases). V lost 2 bases to trimming and J lost 2 bases, with 16 bases between them. Per the germline V gene, CDR1 is LNHNV and CDR2 is YYDKDF (reference sequence). The CDR3 runs 16 residues.

V and J are TRBV30 and TRBJ2-2; tentative D call: TRBD1 (5 bases). In germline, CDR1 is GTSNPN, CDR2 SVGIG (reference sequence). CDR3 length: 15 residues. The ends were cut back, 2 bases at V and 7 bases at J, with 17 bases in the middle. CDR3 coding DNA: TGTGCCTGGAGTAACGCAGGGTGGGTCGGCGGGGAGCTGTTTTTT. The encoded protein is CAWSNAGWVGGELFF.

V and J are TRBV21-1 and TRBJ2-7; the DNA was not compared with TRBD2, the D call given in the table. TRBV21-1 counts as a pseudogene. There are 12 residues in the CDR3. CDR3 bases: TGTGCCAGCAGTTCCCACCGGGGCGAGCAGTACTTC. Protein sequence: CASSSHRGEQYF.

This sequence joins TRBV6-2 or TRBV6-3 and TRBJ2-2; the match to TRBD2 covers 8 bases. V trimming: 4 bases; J trimming: 0 bases; junction bases outside the gene matches: 19. The length of the CDR3 is 21 residues. The V gene's germline CDR1 is MNHEY and CDR2 SVGEGT. The CDR3: CASSFWIMAGGPDSNTGELFF. CDR3 in DNA: TGTGCCAGCAGTTTTTGGATAATGGCGGGAGGACCGGACTCGAACACCGGGGAGCTGTTTTTT.

The chain is built from TRBV7-9 and TRBJ1-1, with D uncertain. CDR1 is SEHNR and CDR2 is FQNEAQ in the germline V gene (reference sequence). V lost 5 bases to trimming and J lost 4 bases, with 14 bases between them. The CDR3 is 14 amino acids. The CDR3 here is CASSRVRRGTEAFF. The CDR3 DNA reads as TGTGCCAGCAGCCGGGTGAGGCGGGGCACTGAAGCTTTCTTT.

V usage is TRBV5-1 and J usage is TRBJ1-6; a possible D gene is TRBD1 (5 bases). Germline V gene data show CDR1 as SGHRS and CDR2 as YFSETQ. This CDR3 has 15 amino acids. V lost 9 bases to trimming and J lost 9 bases, with 22 bases between them. DNA for the CDR3: TGCGCCACGACAGAGAATGGTTCCGGCGGTTCACCCCTCCACTTT. Its translation: CATTENGSGGSPLHF.

V is TRBV19 and J is TRBJ1-5; D perhaps matches TRBD1 (6 bases). CDR3 length: 15 amino acids. Per germline, CDR1 LNHDA and CDR2 SQIVND (reference sequence). The V and J ends lost 4 bases and 3 bases respectively, with 13 bases between them. Written as DNA, the CDR3 is TGTGCCAGTAGTAAAGTTTGGGACAACAATCAGCCCCAGCATTTT. Translated: CASSKVWDNNQPQHF.

The V call is TRBV7-2, the J call TRBJ1-1; D uncertain. This CDR3 spans 13 amino acids. V dropped 2 bases and J dropped 4 bases, with 8 bases sitting between them. Germline V gene lookup returns CDR1 SGHTA and CDR2 FQGNSA. CDR3 sequence: CASSLWRSTEAFF. CDR3 DNA sequence: TGTGCCAGCAGCTTATGGAGGTCCACTGAAGCTTTCTTT.

CDR3 sequence: CATSTTTGLGTEAFF. In DNA form, the CDR3 reads TGTGCCACCAGCACAACGACAGGGTTGGGCACTGAAGCTTTCTTT. The chain employs TRBV15 and TRBJ1-1; 7 bases line up with TRBD1. V shed 4 bases and J 4 bases; nucleotides not matched to a gene: 9. This CDR3 contains 15 residues. The V gene's germline CDR1 is LNHNV and CDR2 YYDKDF (reference sequence).

The chain uses TRBV5-6 and TRBJ1-4; TRBD1 matches 7 bases. CDR3 length: 15 amino acids. CDR1 and CDR2 (germline): SGHDT, YYEEEE. The V and J ends lost 4 bases and 2 bases, in that order; junction bases with no gene match: 5. Here the CDR3 DNA reads TGTGCCAGCAGCCCAAGGGGGCCCACTAATGAAAAACTGTTTTTT. The encoded protein is CASSPRGPTNEKLFF.

This sequence joins TRBV10-3 and TRBJ1-2; TRBD1 matches 7 bases. Germline V CDR1 and CDR2: ENHRY, SYGVKD. V lost 6 bases to trimming and J lost 4 bases; unmatched junction nucleotides: 11. The CDR3 loop spans 15 amino acids. CDR3 in DNA: TGTGCCATCAGCCCAACAGGGGAACCCCTCTATGGCTACACCTTC. Its translation: CAISPTGEPLYGYTF.

This clone occurred a few times. J is TRBJ1-2 and V is TRBV5-1; TRBD1 matches at 9 bases. Trimming took 4 bases from V and 10 from J; bases not matched to a gene: 8. Germline assignment: CDR1 SGHRS and CDR2 YFSETQ. The CDR3 length is 13 residues. CDR3 loop: CASSGGQGLSYTF. The DNA for the CDR3 is TGCGCCAGCAGCGGAGGACAGGGGCTCTCCTACACCTTC.

This chain joins TRBV3-1 (or the pseudogene TRBV3-2) and TRBJ1-2, with 7 bases lining up with TRBD1. The CDR3 covers 15 residues. Germline CDR1 LGHDT, CDR2 YNNKEL (reference sequence). J gave up 8 bases and V 3 bases, and 12 bases lay outside the gene matches. In DNA form, the CDR3 reads TGTGCCAGCAGCCAGGTGGGCCGGGACAGAGGAGGCTACACCTTC. Residues: CASSQVGRDRGGYTF.

V and J are TRBV24-1 and TRBJ1-5; D call uncertain. With 4 bases removed from V and 1 base from J, the gap between germline ends came to 4 bases. This CDR3 is 13 amino acids long. Germline assignment: CDR1 KGHDR and CDR2 SFDVKD. CDR3 nucleotide sequence: TGTGCCACCAGTGAGGGCAGCAATCAGCCCCAGCATTTT. Protein sequence: CATSEGSNQPQHF.

The rearrangement joins TRBV7-9 to TRBJ1-2, with a possible D match to TRBD1 (6 bases). The CDR3 spans 14 residues. Germline CDR1 and CDR2: SEHNR and FQNEAQ (reference sequence). V dropped 8 bases and J dropped 3 bases, with 16 bases sitting between them. Here the CDR3 DNA reads TGTGCCAGCCGCTCGAGAGGGGGGGACTATGGCTACACCTTC. As protein: CASRSRGGDYGYTF.

The chain uses TRBV5-1 and TRBJ1-5, with D perhaps TRBD1 (5 bases). V dropped 4 bases and J dropped 5 bases, with 16 bases sitting between them. Germline V CDR1 and CDR2: SGHRS, YFSETQ. The CDR3 loop spans 15 amino acids. The CDR3 is CASSPEAGPHQPQHF. The CDR3 DNA is TGCGCCAGCAGCCCCGAGGCAGGGCCCCATCAGCCCCAGCATTTT.

V usage is TRBV5-1 and J usage is TRBJ2-7; 9 bases agree with TRBD1. V gave up 4 bases and J gave up 6 bases; unmatched junction bases: 5. This CDR3 region has 13 residues. From germline, CDR1 is SGHRS and CDR2 YFSETQ. The CDR3 region is CASSVNRGLEQYF. DNA of the CDR3: TGCGCCAGCAGCGTTAACAGGGGGCTCGAGCAGTACTTC.

In this sample, this clone turned up once. The chain carries TRBV28 and TRBJ2-2; 12 bases are a match to TRBD2. V shed 3 bases and J 7 bases; nucleotides not matched to a gene: 6. Germline V gene sequence: CDR1 MDHEN, CDR2 SYDVKM. This CDR3 comprises 16 residues. The CDR3 spells CASSFLAGGGDGELFF. CDR3 nucleotides: TGTGCCAGCAGTTTCCTAGCGGGAGGGGGAGACGGGGAGCTGTTTTTT.